The 26 T cell receptor beta chains below were found in one sample sequenced in a study of T cell repertoires in cytomegalovirus infection (dated by TCRdb to about 2019). Sequencing used an Illumina HiSeq 1500. Starting from the raw public reads, TCRdb applied fastp trimming at Q25, assembled clones with MiXCR and retained in-frame beta chains. CDR3 protein sequences are deduplicated, and each keeps its most common genes and DNA. The sample records roughly 120,000 distinct CDR3 sequences, 30% of which are singletons. The ten largest clones capture 35% to 50% of the sample. Their antigen targets remain unknown. In the paper's terms, the treatment or condition label means: in vitro stimulation with specific CMV peptide epitopes to enrich CMV-specific T cells. The sample here was CD8+ T cells from cultured PBMCs, taken from culture after CMV antigen stimulation. These receptors were taken from a human donor in good health (CMV status not recorded). Some clones in this sample may be carry-over from other donors' samples.

The table lists this clonotype with a few counts. The rearrangement joins TRBV7-6 to TRBJ2-2, with a weak D call TRBD2 (6 bases). Trimming removed 5 bases from V and 3 bases from J, with 10 bases in between. Germline CDR1 reads SGHVS; CDR2 reads FNYEAQ. CDR3 size: 14 residues. The CDR3 sequence: CASSPSGDTGELFF. The CDR3 DNA follows: TGTGCCAGCAGCCCCTCGGGGGACACCGGGGAGCTGTTTTTT.

V is TRBV6-2 or TRBV6-3 and J is TRBJ1-2; D uncertain. The V end was cut by 0 bases, the J end by 2 bases, with 1 base between. Germline V gives CDR1 MNHEY, CDR2 SVGEGT. The CDR3 sequence is 12 residues long. The CDR3 sequence: CASSYSNYGYTF. The CDR3 DNA reads as TGTGCCAGCAGTTACTCGAACTATGGCTACACCTTC.

This clonotype showed up just a few times. In DNA form, the CDR3 reads TGTGCCAGTAGTACAAAAGTTGGGACTCCTGGAACCAGATCCTACGAGCAGTACTTC. Translating gives CASSTKVGTPGTRSYEQYF. The gene calls are TRBV19 and TRBJ2-7; weak D call: TRBD2 (6 bases). The CDR3 spans 19 residues. Per germline, CDR1 LNHDA and CDR2 SQIVND (reference sequence). Trimming shortened V by 4 bases and J by 1 base, and 26 bases separated the two germline ends.

This clonotype was detected only a few times. This chain links TRBV2 with TRBJ2-1; 13 bases are a match to TRBD2. Trimming at V came to 8 bases and at J to 4 bases, leaving 14 bases not matched to a gene. The CDR3 runs to 18 residues. Germline-derived CDR1 and CDR2 are SNHLY and FYNNEI. This chain's CDR3 is CASLGLAGDSILYNEQFF. CDR3 sequence (DNA): TGTGCCAGCCTCGGACTAGCGGGGGACTCCATACTTTACAATGAGCAGTTCTTC.

This clonotype has only a few counts. J is TRBJ2-1 and V is TRBV10-3, with unresolved D. Germline CDR1 and CDR2: ENHRY and SYGVKD. V shed 0 bases and J shed 7 bases, with 4 bases lying between them. The CDR3 contains 12 residues. The CDR3, as DNA: TGTGCCATCAGTGAGTCTAGGAATGAGCAGTTCTTC. It yields the protein CAISESRNEQFF.

This chain connects TRBV7-3 to TRBJ1-1, with D unclear. CDR3 length equals 13 residues. Per germline, CDR1 SGHTA and CDR2 FQGTGA. The V end was cut by 3 bases, the J end by 2 bases, with 7 bases between. CDR3 sequence reads: CASSFWSNTEAFF. Written as DNA, the CDR3 is TGTGCCAGCAGCTTTTGGAGTAACACTGAAGCTTTCTTT. Full variable domain (outside the CDR3, taken from reference TRBV7-3 and TRBJ1-1): GAGVSQTPSNKVTEKGKYVELRCDPISGHTALYWYRQSLGQGPEFLIYFQGTGAADDSGLPNDRFFAVRPEGSVSTLKIQRTERGDSAVYLCASSFWSNTEAFFGQGTRLTVV.

The gene calls are TRBV20-1 and TRBJ2-3; either TRBD1 or TRBD2 may fit D (5 bases each). The CDR3 totals 14 residues. The V end lost 5 bases, the J end lost 2 bases, and 14 bases lay between the germline ends. Germline V CDR1 and CDR2: DFQATT, SNEGSKA (reference sequence). The CDR3 protein is CSAPGAVDTDTQYF. The CDR3 region has the DNA TGCAGTGCTCCCGGGGCAGTAGACACAGATACGCAGTATTTT.

V is TRBV7-9 and J is TRBJ2-5, with 7 bases lining up with TRBD1. Per germline, CDR1 SEHNR and CDR2 FQNEAQ (reference sequence). The CDR3 totals 13 residues. V gave up 8 bases and J gave up 5 bases; unmatched junction bases: 8. The CDR3 region has the DNA TGTGCCAGCCAGGGGGATCTCTGGGAGACCCAGTACTTC. Encoded protein: CASQGDLWETQYF.

About this clonotype: Being one base from a much bigger clone, this may be a read error. Since the CDR3 does not end with the conserved phenylalanine or tryptophan, this likely comes from a read error. The rearrangement uses TRBV7-2 and TRBJ2-1, with 8 nucleotides matching TRBD2. The CDR3 extends over 12 amino acids. Germline V lookup: CDR1 SGHTA, CDR2 FQGNSA. With 4 bases clipped from V and 9 bases from J, the junction kept 2 bases outside the gene matches. This chain's CDR3 is CASSSGLAEQFI. CDR3 DNA sequence: TGTGCCAGCAGCTCCGGACTAGCTGAGCAGTTCATC.

This clonotype has a handful of counts. This chain connects TRBV2 to TRBJ2-7, with D perhaps TRBD2 (5 bases). CDR1 is SNHLY and CDR2 is FYNNEI in the germline V gene. Trimming stripped 7 bases from V and 3 bases from J, with 10 bases between. The CDR3 covers 12 residues. The CDR3 spells CASTGRSYEQYF. For the CDR3, the DNA is TGTGCCAGCACGGGAAGGAGCTACGAGCAGTACTTC.

This clonotype was recorded only once. This chain joins TRBV20-1 and TRBJ1-5; D is ambiguous. V was shortened by 0 bases and J by 3 bases, with 12 bases between the two germline ends. There are 15 residues in the CDR3. Germline V CDR1 and CDR2: DFQATT, SNEGSKA (reference sequence). The CDR3 sequence is CSARDGVGINQPQHF. CDR3 bases: TGCAGTGCTAGAGATGGGGTGGGGATCAATCAGCCCCAGCATTTT.

This chain connects TRBV10-3 to TRBJ1-2; 8 bases match TRBD1. Germline CDR1 reads ENHRY; CDR2 reads SYGVKD. J lost 0 bases, V lost 6 bases, and 6 bases had no gene match. The CDR3 extends over 15 amino acids. Written as DNA, the CDR3 is TGTGCCATCAGGGTGGACAGGGCGGCTAACTATGGCTACACCTTC. It codes for CAIRVDRAANYGYTF.

The chain employs TRBV29-1 and TRBJ2-7; 9 nucleotides align to TRBD1. The CDR3 covers 13 residues. J gave up 2 bases and V 6 bases, and 5 bases lay outside the gene matches. The V gene's germline CDR1 is SQVTM and CDR2 ANQGSEA. DNA of the CDR3: TGCAGCGTACAGGACAGGGGACCCTACGAGCAGTACTTC. This codes for CSVQDRGPYEQYF.

The rearrangement uses TRBV28 and TRBJ2-7; 9 bases are a match to TRBD2. The CDR3 contains 17 residues. From germline, CDR1 is MDHEN and CDR2 SYDVKM. V gave up 6 bases and J gave up 4 bases; unmatched junction bases: 16. CDR3 amino acids: CASRVPGWRGGNYEQYF. The CDR3 DNA follows: TGTGCCAGCAGGGTCCCGGGTTGGCGGGGGGGGAATTACGAGCAGTACTTC.

This clonotype was found a few times. This chain joins TRBV6-6 and TRBJ2-3, with 11 bases aligning to TRBD2. The germline V gene has CDR1 MNHNY and CDR2 SVGAGI (reference sequence). Trimming removed 6 bases from V and 3 bases from J; junction bases left unmatched: 5. The CDR3 sequence is 15 residues long. CDR3 protein: CASSPLAGGTDTQYF. The DNA for the CDR3 is TGTGCCAGCAGCCCCCTAGCGGGGGGAACAGATACGCAGTATTTT.

V gene TRBV29-1 combines with J gene TRBJ2-7; D could derive from TRBD1 or TRBD2 (7 bases each). The V end lost 3 bases, the J end lost 3 bases, and 15 bases lay between the germline ends. The CDR3 contains 14 residues. Germline CDR1 is SQVTM and CDR2 is ANQGSEA. The CDR3 DNA sequence: TGCAGCGTTGAGGTTCCAGGGGGGGGCTACGAGCAGTACTTC. Translated, it gives CSVEVPGGGYEQYF.

In this sample, this clonotype turned up many times. At one end, the junction sequence differs from germline, possibly due to a read error. The chain combines TRBV11-3 with TRBJ2-2; D call uncertain. The CDR3 extends over 12 amino acids. CDR1 and CDR2 from the germline V gene are SGHNT and YENEEA. The CDR3 nucleotides are TGTGCCAGCAGCCTAAACAGCGGGGAGCTGTTTTTT. As protein: CASSLNSGELFF.

A few counts support this clonotype. The DNA for the CDR3 is TGTGCCAGCAGTTACTGGGAGAATGAGCAGTTCTTC. This gives the protein CASSYWENEQFF. V and J are TRBV6-2 or TRBV6-3 and TRBJ2-1; D possibly corresponds to TRBD2 (5 bases). Trimming took 1 base from V and 7 from J, leaving 5 bases between them. This CDR3 contains 12 residues. Germline-derived CDR1 and CDR2 are MNHEY and SVGEGT.

The chain joins TRBV4-1 to TRBJ1-1; tentative D call: TRBD1 (5 bases). Trimming pared 3 bases from V and 6 bases from J, leaving 20 bases between. Germline lookup yields CDR1 MGHRA and CDR2 YSYEKL. This CDR3 is built from 16 residues. CDR3 in amino acids: CASSHTHGVGDAEAFF. As DNA, the CDR3 is TGCGCCAGCAGCCATACACACGGGGTAGGGGACGCTGAAGCTTTCTTT.

This clonotype was counted a few times. The rearrangement links TRBV6-2 or TRBV6-3 to TRBJ2-7; 10 bases line up with TRBD1. The V gene end was trimmed by 7 bases and the J gene end by 3 bases; junction bases not matched to a gene: 9. The CDR3 runs 15 residues. Germline V gives CDR1 MNHEY, CDR2 SVGEGT. The CDR3 spells CASISAGTGVYEQYF. The CDR3 DNA reads TGTGCCAGCATCTCCGCGGGGACAGGGGTCTACGAGCAGTACTTC.

The chain recombines TRBV23-1 with TRBJ2-1, with D maybe TRBD1 (6 bases). TRBV23-1 is filed as an ORF, its function uncertain. The CDR3 loop spans 16 amino acids. V was trimmed by 0 bases and J by 5 bases, leaving 14 bases between them. The CDR3 sequence is CASSQSVIGQNNEQFF. In nucleotides, the CDR3 is TGCGCCAGCAGTCAATCTGTTATAGGACAGAACAATGAGCAGTTCTTC.

The chain employs TRBV25-1 and TRBJ2-2; D is ambiguous. Germline CDR1 is MGHDK and CDR2 is SYGVNS. The CDR3 has 16 residues. V gave up 0 bases and J gave up 2 bases, with 10 bases separating them. The CDR3 sequence: CASSEYFRGNTGELFF. CDR3 nucleotide sequence: TGTGCCAGCAGTGAATATTTTCGCGGAAACACCGGGGAGCTGTTTTTT.

This rearrangement joins TRBV4-2 to TRBJ2-1; weak D call: TRBD1 (6 bases). Trimming took 0 bases from V and 5 from J, leaving 14 bases between them. The CDR3 runs to 16 residues. From germline, CDR1 is LGHNA and CDR2 YNFKEQ. CDR3 coding DNA: TGTGCCAGCAGCCAAGATTCTGTGGACAGAGACAATGAGCAGTTCTTC. It is translated as CASSQDSVDRDNEQFF.

In its sample, this clonotype was seen a few times. As DNA, the CDR3 is TGTGCCAGCAGCCAAGAAGCAGGGAAGAACCATGAGCAGTTCTTC. It is translated as CASSQEAGKNHEQFF. This chain links TRBV14 with TRBJ2-1; a possible D gene is TRBD1 (5 bases). V lost 0 bases to trimming and J lost 8 bases, with 14 bases between them. The germline gives CDR1 SGHDN, CDR2 FVKESK. The CDR3 runs to 15 residues.

Note on this clonotype: The junction differs from germline at one of its ends, possibly a read error. The chain couples TRBV27 to TRBJ2-7; no definite D call. The CDR3 is 11 amino acids. Germline assignment: CDR1 MNHEY and CDR2 SMNVEV (reference sequence). The CDR3 protein is CASSLGKEQYF. The CDR3 region has the DNA TGTGCCAGTAGTTTGGGGAAAGAGCAGTACTTC.

This chain connects TRBV19 to TRBJ1-5; no definite D call. The CDR3 totals 13 residues. Trimming pared 1 base from V and 6 bases from J, leaving 7 bases between. Germline V gives CDR1 LNHDA, CDR2 SQIVND (reference sequence). The CDR3, as DNA: TGTGCCAGTAGTATAGGACCGTTTCAGCCCCAGCATTTT. Protein: CASSIGPFQPQHF.